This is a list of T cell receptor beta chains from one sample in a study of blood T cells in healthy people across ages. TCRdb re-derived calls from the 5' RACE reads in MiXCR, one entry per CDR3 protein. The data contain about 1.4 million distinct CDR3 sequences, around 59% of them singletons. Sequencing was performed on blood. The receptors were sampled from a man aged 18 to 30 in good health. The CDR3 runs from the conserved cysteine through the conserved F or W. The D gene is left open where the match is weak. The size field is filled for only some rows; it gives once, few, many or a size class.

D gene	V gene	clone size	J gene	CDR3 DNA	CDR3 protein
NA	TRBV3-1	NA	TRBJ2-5	TGTGCCAGCAGCCCTATTCCGTACCAAGAGACCCAGTACTTC	CASSPIPYQETQYF
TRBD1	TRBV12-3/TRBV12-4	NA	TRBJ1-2	TGTGCCAGCAGTCCCCGGGGAGGGGGCCTCGATGGCTACACCTTC	CASSPRGGGLDGYTF
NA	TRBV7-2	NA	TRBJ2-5	TGTGCCAGCAGCGTTACTCCTTGGGGCACCCAGTACTTC	CASSVTPWGTQYF
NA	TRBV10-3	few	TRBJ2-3	TGTGCCACCGCCCCCCCAGGTGCGGATACGCAGTATTTT	CATAPPGADTQYF
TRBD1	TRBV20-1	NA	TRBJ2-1	TGCAGTGCTAGAGACCGACAGGGGGTGTGGTACAATGAGCAGTTCTTC	CSARDRQGVWYNEQFF
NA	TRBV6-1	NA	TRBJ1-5	TGTGCCAGCAATCAGGGAATTAATCAGCCCCAGCATTTT	CASNQGINQPQHF
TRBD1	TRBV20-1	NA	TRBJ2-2	TGCAGTGGGGGACAGGAGAACACCGGGGAGCTGTTTTTT	CSGGQENTGELFF
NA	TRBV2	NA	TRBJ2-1	TGTGCCAGCTTGACGGGGCGCTCCTCCAATGAGCAGTTCTTC	CASLTGRSSNEQFF
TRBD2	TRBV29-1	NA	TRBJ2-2	TGCAGCGGGGGAGGGGTGAACACCGGGGAGCTGTTTTTT	CSGGGVNTGELFF
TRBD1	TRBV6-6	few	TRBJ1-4	TGTGCCAGCAGCAAACCCGACAGGGGGCATGAAAAACTGTTTTTT	CASSKPDRGHEKLFF
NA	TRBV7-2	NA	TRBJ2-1	TGTGCCAGCAGCCCACTGCGGGCCTCGCCGGAGCAGTTCTTC	CASSPLRASPEQFF
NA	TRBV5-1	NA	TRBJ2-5	TGCGCCAGCAGCAGGAGGGGGACTGTCCAAGAGACCCAGTACTTC	CASSRRGTVQETQYF
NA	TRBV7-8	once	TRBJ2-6	TGTGCCAGCAGCTTACGCAGGGAGTTGGCTGGGGCCAACGTCCTGACTTTC	CASSLRRELAGANVLTF